Below, 10 T cell receptor beta chains from the same sample are listed, as sequenced in a study of T cell changes during pregnancy in multiple sclerosis. Sequenced by immunoSEQ multiplex PCR; TCRdb stores in-frame clones only, minus some. The sample yields under 90,000 clones, 90% to 95% seen once. Sequenced here: peripheral blood, sampled in the second trimester of pregnancy. These receptors all come from a female donor in good health, enrolled as a control in a pregnancy study.

This sequence joins TRBV28 and TRBJ1-1; TRBD1 is a possible D gene (5 bases). The germline V gene has CDR1 MDHEN and CDR2 SYDVKM. CDR3 size: 15 residues. The V and J ends lost 6 bases and 1 base respectively, with 15 bases between them. This chain's CDR3 is CASRPHTGGNTEAFF. As DNA, the CDR3 is TGTGCCAGCAGACCTCACACAGGTGGGAACACTGAAGCTTTCTTT. Full variable domain (rest looked up from reference TRBV28 and TRBJ1-1): DVKVTQSSRYLVKRTGEKVFLECVQDMDHENMFWYRQDPGLGLRLIYFSYDVKMKEKGDIPEGYSVSREKKERFSLILESASTNQTSMYLCASRPHTGGNTEAFFGQGTRLTVV.

J is TRBJ1-1 and V is TRBV6-5, with TRBD1 as a possible D gene (5 bases). Germline CDR1 is MNHEY and CDR2 is SVGAGI. Trimming removed 7 bases from V and 1 base from J, with 10 bases in between. CDR3 length: 13 amino acids. CDR3 in DNA: TGTGCCAGCACATACGGACAGAACACTGAAGCTTTCTTT. Amino acids: CASTYGQNTEAFF.

This rearrangement joins TRBV5-1 to TRBJ1-2; TRBD1 is a possible D gene (5 bases). Between the trimmed V and J ends, which lost 3 bases and 4 bases, there was a span of 13 bases. Germline V gives CDR1 SGHRS, CDR2 YFSETQ. The CDR3 is 14 amino acids. The CDR3 loop reads CASSSSTGGYGYTF. The CDR3 DNA reads TGCGCCAGCAGCTCTTCCACGGGGGGCTATGGCTACACCTTC.

This clone was counted once. This CDR3 reads CATSREQGSGANVLTF. Written as DNA, the CDR3 is TGTGCCACCAGCAGAGAGCAGGGCTCTGGGGCCAACGTCCTGACTTTC. The rearrangement links TRBV15 to TRBJ2-6, with D possibly being TRBD1 (5 bases). Germline lookup yields CDR1 LNHNV and CDR2 YYDKDF (reference sequence). Trimming removed 0 bases from V and 0 bases from J, with 6 bases in between. The CDR3 runs to 16 residues.

V gene TRBV7-2 combines with J gene TRBJ1-4; 7 bases are shared with TRBD1. Trimming took 2 bases from V and 3 from J; bases not matched to a gene: 9. The length of the CDR3 is 17 residues. CDR1 is SGHTA, CDR2 FQGNSA, per germline. CDR3: CASSLSKTGAANEKLFF. As DNA, the CDR3 is TGTGCCAGCAGCTTATCTAAAACAGGGGCGGCTAATGAAAAACTGTTTTTT.

This sequence joins TRBV28 and TRBJ1-2, with TRBD1 as a possible D gene (5 bases). With 5 bases removed from V and 5 bases from J, the gap between germline ends came to 9 bases. The germline gives CDR1 MDHEN, CDR2 SYDVKM. The CDR3 loop spans 12 amino acids. The CDR3 sequence is CASSPQGYGYTF. CDR3 coding DNA: TGTGCCAGCAGTCCTCAGGGTTATGGCTACACCTTC.

The chain carries TRBV7-3 and TRBJ2-3, with TRBD2 identical over 7 bases. The CDR3 runs to 19 residues. V lost 3 bases, J lost 4 bases, and 19 bases stayed unmatched. Germline V lookup: CDR1 SGHTA, CDR2 FQGTGA. The CDR3 is CASSFWEIRGGSIPDTQYF. The CDR3 nucleotides are TGTGCCAGCAGCTTCTGGGAAATAAGGGGCGGGAGTATCCCAGATACGCAGTATTTT.

In this sample, this clone turned up once. The J gene is TRBJ1-1, the V gene TRBV18; D is perhaps TRBD1 (5 bases). Germline V gene sequence: CDR1 KGHSH, CDR2 LQKENI. V was pared by 6 bases and J by 2 bases, with 10 bases between. This CDR3 is built from 13 residues. The CDR3 spells CASSSRENTEAFF. In DNA, the CDR3 is TGTGCCAGCTCGTCCAGGGAAAACACTGAAGCTTTCTTT.

The rearrangement links TRBV28 to TRBJ1-5; TRBD1 aligns across 8 bases. With V trimmed by 3 bases and J by 4 bases, 8 bases remained unmatched. Germline CDR1 reads MDHEN; CDR2 reads SYDVKM. The CDR3 extends over 16 amino acids. As DNA, the CDR3 is TGTGCCAGCAGTTTGTACTCAGGGGGCGCGAATCAGCCCCAGCATTTT. This translates into CASSLYSGGANQPQHF. Together with reference TRBV28 and TRBJ1-5, the CDR3 gives the full variable domain: DVKVTQSSRYLVKRTGEKVFLECVQDMDHENMFWYRQDPGLGLRLIYFSYDVKMKEKGDIPEGYSVSREKKERFSLILESASTNQTSMYLCASSLYSGGANQPQHFGDGTRLSIL.

This chain uses TRBV11-2 with TRBJ1-2, with D perhaps TRBD1 (5 bases). Between the trimmed V and J ends, which lost 1 base and 1 base, there was a span of 13 bases. CDR1 and CDR2 from the germline V gene are SGHAT and FQNNGV. This CDR3 is 16 amino acids long. This CDR3 is CASSLVSRAVNYGYTF. CDR3 coding DNA: TGTGCCAGCAGCTTAGTATCCAGGGCTGTTAACTATGGCTACACCTTC.